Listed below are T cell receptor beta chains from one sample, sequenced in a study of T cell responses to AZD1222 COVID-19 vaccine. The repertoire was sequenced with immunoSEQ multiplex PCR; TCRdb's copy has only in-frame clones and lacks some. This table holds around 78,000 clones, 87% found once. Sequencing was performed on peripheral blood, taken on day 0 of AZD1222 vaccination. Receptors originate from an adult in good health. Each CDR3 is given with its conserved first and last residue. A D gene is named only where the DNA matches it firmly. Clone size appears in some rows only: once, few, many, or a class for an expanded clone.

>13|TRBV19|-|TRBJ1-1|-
CASSARRDTEAFF
TGTGCCAGTAGTGCTCGACGTGACACTGAAGCTTTCTTT
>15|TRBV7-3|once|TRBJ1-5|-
CASSDDHRTYQPQHF
TGTGCCAGCAGCGACGATCACAGGACTTATCAGCCCCAGCATTTT
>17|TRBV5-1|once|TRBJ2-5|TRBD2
CASSLGTSGRPAETQYF
TGCGCCAGCAGCTTGGGGACTAGCGGGAGACCGGCAGAGACCCAGTACTTC
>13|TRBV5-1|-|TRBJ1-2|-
CASSLATGGGYTF
TGCGCCAGCAGCTTGGCCACTGGGGGTGGCTACACCTTC
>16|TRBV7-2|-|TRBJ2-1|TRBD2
CASSLAGTRDYNEQFF
TGTGCCAGCAGCTTAGCCGGGACTAGAGACTACAATGAGCAGTTCTTC
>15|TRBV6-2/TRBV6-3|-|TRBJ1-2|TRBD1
CASSFSTGDNYGYTF
TGTGCCAGCAGTTTCTCGACAGGGGACAACTATGGCTACACCTTC
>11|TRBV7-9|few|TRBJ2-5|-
CASSSQETQYF
TGTGCCAGCAGCTCCCAAGAGACCCAGTACTTC
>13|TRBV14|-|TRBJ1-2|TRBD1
CASSSHQGVGYTF
TGTGCCAGCAGCTCCCACCAGGGGGTAGGCTACACCTTC
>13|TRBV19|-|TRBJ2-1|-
CASSGTPYNEQFF
TGTGCCAGTAGCGGGACGCCCTACAATGAGCAGTTCTTC
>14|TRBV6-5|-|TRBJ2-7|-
CASSHGTASYEQYF
TGTGCCAGCAGTCACGGGACGGCCTCCTACGAGCAGTACTTC